This is a list of T cell receptor beta chains from one sample in a study of early T cells in non-severe SARS-CoV-2 infection. TCRdb redid the calling of the 5' RACE reads with MiXCR, one entry per CDR3 protein. The data show roughly 51,000 distinct CDR3 sequences, with under 7.5% seen just once and approximately 2.6% held by the top ten. This specimen consisted of whole blood, obtained at baseline. These TCRs come from an adult who was a healthcare worker with PCR-confirmed SARS-CoV-2 infection or an uninfected control (not recorded which). Each CDR3 is given with its conserved first and last residue. D genes are given only for firm matches. Clone size is not always given. Where it is, it says once, few, many or a class for expanded clones.

clone size	V gene	D gene	J gene	CDR3 DNA	CDR3 protein
.	TRBV12-3/TRBV12-4	.	TRBJ2-2	TGTGCCAGCAGACCTCAGGGCACCGGGGAGCTGTTTTTT	CASRPQGTGELFF
few	TRBV6-2/TRBV6-3	.	TRBJ1-1	TGTGCCAGCAGTGAAGCCCTTGAGTTGAACACTGAAGCTTTCTTT	CASSEALELNTEAFF
few	TRBV3-1	.	TRBJ1-2	TGTGCCAGCAGCCAAGATCCAGCTACCGCCTATGGCTACACCTTC	CASSQDPATAYGYTF
.	TRBV6-5	TRBD2	TRBJ2-1	TGTGCCAGCAGTCCTAGCGGGCGGTCCCTTTACAATGAGCAGTTCTTC	CASSPSGRSLYNEQFF
.	TRBV20-1	TRBD1	TRBJ1-3	TGCAGTGCAAGGAGGGGACAGTCCTCTGGAAACACCATATATTTT	CSARRGQSSGNTIYF
many	TRBV7-9	.	TRBJ1-6	TGTGCCAGCAGCTTAGAACAGGGTAATTCACCCCTCCACTTT	CASSLEQGNSPLHF
few	TRBV14	.	TRBJ1-6	TGTGCCAGCAGAGGGGAGCTTACTATCTATTCACCCCTCCACTTT	CASRGELTIYSPLHF
many	TRBV3-1	.	TRBJ1-6	TGTGCCAGCAGCCAAGTAAACTCACCCCTCCACTTT	CASSQVNSPLHF
many	TRBV7-9	.	TRBJ2-7	TGTGCCAGCAGCCCCAACTTACCGACAGAGCAGTACTTC	CASSPNLPTEQYF
many	TRBV29-1	.	TRBJ2-7	TGCAGCGTTGAGGTCACAGGGAAAAAACAGTACTTC	CSVEVTGKKQYF
many	TRBV12-3/TRBV12-4	.	TRBJ1-1	TGTGCCAGCAGTGGCAGAATGAACACTGAAGCTTTCTTT	CASSGRMNTEAFF
few	TRBV7-2	TRBD2	TRBJ2-5	TGTGCCAGCAGCTTCGGCGGGGGAGAGACCCAGTACTTC	CASSFGGGETQYF
many	TRBV29-1	.	TRBJ1-2	TGCAGCGTTGATGGTGATGGGAACTATGGCTACACCTTC	CSVDGDGNYGYTF
.	TRBV5-5	.	TRBJ2-1	TGTGCCAGCAGCTCGGTCTTCTACAATGAGCAGTTCTTC	CASSSVFYNEQFF
many	TRBV7-2	.	TRBJ2-1	TGTGCCAGCAGCTCCCTAGCCTTCGTCAATGAGCAGTTCTTC	CASSSLAFVNEQFF
many	TRBV20-1	TRBD1	TRBJ1-6	TGCAGTGCCAAACCGGCGCGGACAGGCACACCGAGCTCCTATAATTCACCCCTCCACTTT	CSAKPARTGTPSSYNSPLHF
many	TRBV11-2	.	TRBJ1-1	TGTGCCAGCAGCTTAGATTGGGGGGCCCCGAACACTGAAGCTTTCTTT	CASSLDWGAPNTEAFF
many	TRBV7-2	.	TRBJ2-5	TGTGCCAGCAGCTTAATTGGGGAGACCCAGTACTTC	CASSLIGETQYF
many	TRBV14	TRBD2	TRBJ2-7	TGTGCCAGCAGCCAAGCGGCACTAGCGGGGGGTAGGGGCTCCGAGCAGTACTTC	CASSQAALAGGRGSEQYF
.	TRBV20-1	.	TRBJ2-1	TGCAGTGCTACCCCACACAGCGCGAATGAGCAGTTCTTC	CSATPHSANEQFF
few	TRBV28	.	TRBJ2-1	TGTGCCAGCAGATACCAGGGGTTTACGTTCTTC	CASRYQGFTFF
many	TRBV10-3	TRBD1	TRBJ2-7	TGTGCCACGAGGACAGGATCCTACGAGCAGTACTTC	CATRTGSYEQYF
.	TRBV18	.	TRBJ1-1	TGTGCCAGCTCACCAGGGGTCACTGAAGCTTTCTTT	CASSPGVTEAFF
many	TRBV7-3	.	TRBJ1-1	TGTGCCAGCAGCTCCGGGATGAACACTGAAGCTTTCTTT	CASSSGMNTEAFF
.	TRBV28	.	TRBJ1-1	TGTGCCAGCAGAAACTTGGGGGGGCGAAGGACTGAAGCTTTCTTT	CASRNLGGRRTEAFF
.	TRBV14	.	TRBJ2-1	TGTACCAGCAGCCAATTCCGGGGGGCTATAAATGAGCAGTTCTTC	CTSSQFRGAINEQFF
.	TRBV7-2	.	TRBJ2-7	TGTGCCAGCAGCCGAAAAGACCCCGTCTCCGAGCAGTACTTC	CASSRKDPVSEQYF
.	TRBV29-1	.	TRBJ1-1	TGCAGCGTTGTCAGGGAGAACACTGAAGCTTTCTTT	CSVVRENTEAFF
.	TRBV30	TRBD1	TRBJ1-1	TGTGCCTGGAGTCGGAGGACAGGGGGTAAAACTGAAGCTTTCTTT	CAWSRRTGGKTEAFF
few	TRBV11-2	.	TRBJ2-7	TGTGCCAGCAGCTTAGGATCCTACTACGAGCAGTACTTC	CASSLGSYYEQYF